This T cell receptor beta chain was identified during a study of blood T cell repertoires in COVID-19. On the study more broadly: Samples taken during acute and convalescent COVID-19 were collected in the United States, Italy and Spain. Nucleic acid was either cDNA or gDNA, and it came from T cells, B-cell-depleted T cells, or PBMCs.

As handled by the study authors: Amplifying reference gene primers gave estimates of nucleated cell counts. Only in-frame clones appear in the TCRdb table, and some are missing; sequencing was by immunoSEQ multiplex PCR. V and J calls and clone size come straight from that table; D and trimming were deduced from the DNA. The repertoire holds more than 55,000 clones, with 85% to 90% as singletons. Germline loops: CDR1 ENHRY, CDR2 SYGVKD. J lost 8 bases, V lost 9 bases, and 6 bases had no gene match. This CDR3 is 12 amino acids long. The genes are TRBV10-3 and TRBJ2-1; 8 nucleotides line up with TRBD2. The sample taken for sequencing was peripheral blood. The sequence came from a man aged 45 to 65 with active COVID-19. CDR3 residues: CAIRTSRDEQFF. CDR3 bases: TGTGCCATTCGGACTAGCAGGGATGAGCAGTTCTTC.